This record covers a single T cell receptor (beta chain). Its binding antigen is unknown. There are no base qualities to consult, and no much larger clone falls within one base. The roughly 39 donors, aged about 6 to 95 years, were systemically healthy Caucasian individuals from Russia. Each donor gave 8 to 10 milliliters of peripheral blood, collected into EDTA-treated Vacutainer tubes. Ficoll-Paque density-gradient centrifugation was used to isolate PBMCs, with at least 6 million obtained per sample. Total RNA, at least 5 micrograms per sample, was extracted from PBMCs with Trizol reagent. For every donor, an aliquot of PBMCs went through flow cytometry to measure the percentages of naive CD45RAhigh/CD27high T cells. The protocol used for the library was 5' RACE. Sequencing instrument: Illumina HiSeq 2500. A second PCR of roughly 7 to 11 cycles was performed with a sample-barcoded 5' primer and a J-beta primer mix. A unique molecular identifier was introduced onto each TCR beta cDNA molecule by a template-switch 5' adaptor carrying 12 random nucleotides. Each sample yielded at least 2.5 million CDR3-containing paired-end reads. First-strand cDNA was synthesized from all RNA with the Mint cDNA synthesis kit, primed by a TRBC-specific oligonucleotide. Following uracil-DNA glycosylase treatment, all cDNA underwent a first 18-cycle PCR with the universal primers M1SS and BC2_uni_R. On the authors' methods: Normalization of each sample was performed by random selection of 1 million high-quality reads, each carrying a distinct molecular identifier. Instead of being binned into consensus sequences, reads with shared molecular identifiers were discarded. MiTCR, with a Q25 quality threshold and the strictest error-elimination algorithm, was used for CDR3 identification, clonotype clustering and error correction. Lower-bound total TCR beta diversity was estimated with a nonparametric unseen species model using Euler transformation. TCRdb reanalyzed the raw reads on its own, using fastp at Q25 for trimming and MiXCR for clone calling, and kept in-frame beta chains. Merged by CDR3 protein, the rows form single entries marked with the most common genes and DNA. TCRdb's processing, not the authors', yielded these V and J calls. The sample table lists around 990,000 distinct CDR3 sequences, around two fifths of them with a count of one. Together, the top ten hold around 12% of the sample.

This sample is part of a study of blood T cells in healthy people across ages (dated by TCRdb to the mid-2010s). Background on the whole study: In model experiments, template switching captured about one uniquely barcoded TCR beta cDNA molecule for every two T cells. Donors of different ages were randomly distributed across sequencing lanes to avoid experimental bias. Using the same blood draw, the study looked at two additional independent replicas of 1 million unique cDNA reads for two donors, one aged 18 to 30 and the other aged 80 or older. To track age-related changes in TCR beta repertoire diversity, the study relied on deep sequencing normalized with unique cDNA molecular identifiers. Donors were grouped into four age groups: young (average 16 years), middle-aged (approximately 41), aged (around 62) and long-lived (82).

Study-level results and caveats: Estimates of total diversity based on one million sequenced T cells were considered lower bounds and underestimates. The long-lived group showed more naive CD4+ T cells, fewer expanded clones and increased TCR diversity than the aged group, suggesting age selection. As age increased, observed TCR beta diversity per million T cells dropped in a roughly linear way, and a significant reduction was already evident by age 40. The CMV infection status of donors was not known, potentially confounding age-related changes in expanded clonotypes. A strong correlation was found between observed TCR beta diversity and the percentage of naive T cells measured by flow cytometry. Since profiling was done on bulk unsorted PBMCs, naive and antigen-experienced compartments could not be conclusively compared.

Per the germline V gene, SGHTA is the CDR1 and FQGNSA is the CDR2. The CDR3 holds 19 amino acids from the cysteine to the phenylalanine. Only the CDR3 portion is preserved as DNA: 57 bases, with reading frame beginning at the first base. V is cut back by 6 bases and J by 5 bases, with 23 bases in the junction unmatched. Sequencing used blood. The chain couples TRBV7-2 to TRBJ2-5, with 8 central nucleotides matching TRBD2. This TCR came from a man aged 18 to 35 in good health. In nucleotides, the sequence is TGTGCCAGCAGACAGTGGAGGGTTTCGCGGGGGGACGTTGGGGAGACCCAGTACTTC. This sequence encodes CASRQWRVSRGDVGETQYF.